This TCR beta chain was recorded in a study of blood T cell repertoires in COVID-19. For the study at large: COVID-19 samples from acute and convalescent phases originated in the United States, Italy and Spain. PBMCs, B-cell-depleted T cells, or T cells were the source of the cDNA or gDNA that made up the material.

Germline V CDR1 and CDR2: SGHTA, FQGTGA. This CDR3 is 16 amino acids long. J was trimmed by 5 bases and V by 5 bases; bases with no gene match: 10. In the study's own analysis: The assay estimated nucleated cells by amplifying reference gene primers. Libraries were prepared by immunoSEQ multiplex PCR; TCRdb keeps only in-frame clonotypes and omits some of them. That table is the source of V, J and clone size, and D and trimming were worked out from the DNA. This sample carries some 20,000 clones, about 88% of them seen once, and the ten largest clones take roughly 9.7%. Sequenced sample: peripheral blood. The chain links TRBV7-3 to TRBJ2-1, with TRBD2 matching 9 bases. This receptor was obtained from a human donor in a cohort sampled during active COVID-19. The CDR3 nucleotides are TGTGCCAGCAGCACTATAGCGGGAGCAGAGGACAATGAGCAGTTCTTC. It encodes CASSTIAGAEDNEQFF.